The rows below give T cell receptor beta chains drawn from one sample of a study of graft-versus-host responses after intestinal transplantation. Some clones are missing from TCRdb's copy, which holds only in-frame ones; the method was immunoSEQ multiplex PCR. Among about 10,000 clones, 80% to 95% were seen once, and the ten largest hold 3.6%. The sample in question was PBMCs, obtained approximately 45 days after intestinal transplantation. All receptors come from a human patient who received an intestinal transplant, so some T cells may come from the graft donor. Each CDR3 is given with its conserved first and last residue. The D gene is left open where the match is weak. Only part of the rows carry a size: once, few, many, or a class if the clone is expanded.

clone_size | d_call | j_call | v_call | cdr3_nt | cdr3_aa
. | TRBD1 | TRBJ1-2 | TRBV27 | TGTGCCAGCAGTCCGTTACCGGGACAGGGCCCTAACTATGGCTACACCTTC | CASSPLPGQGPNYGYTF
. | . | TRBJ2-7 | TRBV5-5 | TGTGCCAGCAGCCTAGACGGGACGGTAACCTACGAGCAGTACTTC | CASSLDGTVTYEQYF
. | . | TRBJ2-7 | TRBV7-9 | TGTGCCAGCAGCTTCAACCGGGTCGAGCAGTACTTC | CASSFNRVEQYF
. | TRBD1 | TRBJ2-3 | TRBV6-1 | TGTGCCAGCAGTCGACAGGGGGCGACAGATACGCAGTATTTT | CASSRQGATDTQYF
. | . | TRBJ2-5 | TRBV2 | TGTGCCAGCACGAGGAACTACCAAGAGACCCAGTACTTC | CASTRNYQETQYF
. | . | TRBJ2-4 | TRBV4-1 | TGCGCCAGCAGCCAAGGGCCTTGGGGGCCTCCCCCTCCACCAAACATTCAGTACTTC | CASSQGPWGPPPPPNIQYF
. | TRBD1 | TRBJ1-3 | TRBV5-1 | TGCGCCAGCAGCCAAGGGGGCTTCGGTGGAAACACCATATATTTT | CASSQGGFGGNTIYF
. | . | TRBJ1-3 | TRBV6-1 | TGTGCCAGCCGCTCAGCCATCTCTGGAAACACCATATATTTT | CASRSAISGNTIYF
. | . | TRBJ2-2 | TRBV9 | TGTGCCAGCAGCGAGTTAGCCGGGACGAACACCGGGGAGCTGTTTTTT | CASSELAGTNTGELFF
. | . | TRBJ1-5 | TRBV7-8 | TGTGCCAGCAGCTTAGCGGAGGGGAGGGGTAATCAGCCCCAGCATTTT | CASSLAEGRGNQPQHF
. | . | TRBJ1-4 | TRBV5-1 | TGCGCCAGCAGAGGAAATGAAAAACTGTTTTTT | CASRGNEKLFF
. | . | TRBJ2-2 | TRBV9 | TGTGCCAGCAGCGTAGGCCCCTACCTCGTCCTCGGGCCCGGGGAGCTGTTTTTT | CASSVGPYLVLGPGELFF
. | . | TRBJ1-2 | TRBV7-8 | TGTGCCAGCAGCTTAGTGGGGGCGTCCCCTAACTATGGCTACACCTTC | CASSLVGASPNYGYTF
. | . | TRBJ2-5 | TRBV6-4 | TGTGCCAGCAGGACTCCCAGGACTCTAGGAGAGACCCAGTACTTC | CASRTPRTLGETQYF
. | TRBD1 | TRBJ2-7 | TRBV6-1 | TGTGCCAGCAGTGAAACGGGGACAGGGACCGCGCAGTACTTC | CASSETGTGTAQYF
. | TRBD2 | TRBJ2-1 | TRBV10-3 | TGTGCCATCACTAGCGGGGGAAAGGGTGAGCAGTTCTTC | CAITSGGKGEQFF
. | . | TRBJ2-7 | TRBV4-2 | TGTGCCAGCAGCCCACTATGGCCTTCAAACGAGGACAGTCCATCCTACGAGCAGTACTTC | CASSPLWPSNEDSPSYEQYF
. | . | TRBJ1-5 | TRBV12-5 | TGTGCTAGTGGTTTTATAGGTAGCAATCAGCCCCAGCATTTT | CASGFIGSNQPQHF
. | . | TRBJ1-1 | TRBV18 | TGTGCCAGCTCACCGAGCGGGCCAGGATTGGGTGAAGCTTTCTTT | CASSPSGPGLGEAFF
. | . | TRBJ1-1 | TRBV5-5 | TGTGCCAGCAGCCCCGGGACTGATTTGGAAGCTTTCTTT | CASSPGTDLEAFF
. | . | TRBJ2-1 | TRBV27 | TGTGCCAGCAGTTTTGGGGGGGCGAATGAGCAGTTCTTC | CASSFGGANEQFF
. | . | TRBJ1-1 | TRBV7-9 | TGTGCCAGCAGCTTAGGTCAAAGTGGGACTGAAGCTTTCTTT | CASSLGQSGTEAFF
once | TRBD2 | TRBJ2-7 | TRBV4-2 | TGTGCCAGCAGCCAATCTGCCGTAACTAGCGGGGTCTACGAGCAGTACTTC | CASSQSAVTSGVYEQYF
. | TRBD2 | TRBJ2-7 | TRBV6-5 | TGTGCCAGCAGTTACTCCGTAGACGGGAGGAACGAGCAGTACTTC | CASSYSVDGRNEQYF
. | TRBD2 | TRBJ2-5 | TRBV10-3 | TGTGCCATCAGTGAGACTAGCGGGGGGGCAGAGACCCAGTACTTC | CAISETSGGAETQYF
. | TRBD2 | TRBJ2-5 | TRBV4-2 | TGTGCCAGCAGCCTCGCGGGGGGTGGCGGGGGCCTACAAGAGACCCAGTACTTC | CASSLAGGGGGLQETQYF
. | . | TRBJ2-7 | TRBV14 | TGTGCCAGCAGCCCCCAAGGACTTGAGCAGTACTTC | CASSPQGLEQYF
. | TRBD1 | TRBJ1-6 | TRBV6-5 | TGTGCCAGCAGTTACTCGGCAGGGGGCGCCGGTTCACCCCTCCACTTT | CASSYSAGGAGSPLHF
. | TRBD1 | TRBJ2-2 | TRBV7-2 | TGTGCCAGCTCTGTAAACAGGGGGCGCATCGGGGAGCTGTTTTTT | CASSVNRGRIGELFF
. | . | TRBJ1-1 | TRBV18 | TGTGCCAGCTCGACAAAAATCAACACTGAAGCTTTCTTT | CASSTKINTEAFF
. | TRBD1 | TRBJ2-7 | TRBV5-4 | TGTGCCAGCAGCCGGGACAGCTACGAGCAGTACTTC | CASSRDSYEQYF
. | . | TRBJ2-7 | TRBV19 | TGTGCCAGTAGTGGAGACCCCCAGGGTATCGACGAGCAGTACTTC | CASSGDPQGIDEQYF
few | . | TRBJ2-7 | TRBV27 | TGTGCCAGCAGTTTAGCGGGGCAATCCTACGAGCAGTACTTC | CASSLAGQSYEQYF
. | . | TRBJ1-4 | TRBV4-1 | TGCGCCAGCAGCCAAGATCGGGCAGGGTCGGATGAAAAACTGTTTTTT | CASSQDRAGSDEKLFF
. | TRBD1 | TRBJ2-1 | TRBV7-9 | TGTGCCAGCAGCCTCACAGGGGACAATGAGCAGTTCTTC | CASSLTGDNEQFF
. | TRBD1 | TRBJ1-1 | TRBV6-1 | TGTGCCAGCAGTGATGAGGGGGCGGGAACTGAAGCTTTCTTT | CASSDEGAGTEAFF
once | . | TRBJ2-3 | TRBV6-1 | TGTGCCAGCAGACCTATTAGGGTGACAGATACGCAGTATTTT | CASRPIRVTDTQYF
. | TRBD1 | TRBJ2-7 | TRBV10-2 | TGCGCCAGCAGTTACCGGGACAGCACCTACGAGCAGTACTTC | CASSYRDSTYEQYF
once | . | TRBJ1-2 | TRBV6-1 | TGTGCCAGCAGTGAGTCCAATAACTATGGCTACACCTTC | CASSESNNYGYTF
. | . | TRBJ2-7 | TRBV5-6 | TGTGCCAGCAGCTTTGGCAGGGGCTACGAGCAGTACTTC | CASSFGRGYEQYF